The 28 T cell receptor beta chains listed next were all sequenced from one sample in a study of beta chain features in type 1 diabetes. General observations from the study: Among patients with Type 1 diabetes, TCRB CDR3s were moderately but significantly shorter in every one of the four CD4+ subsets.

The study reverse transcribed the entire isolated RNA, so it sequenced expressed TCRB transcripts. TCRdb keeps only in-frame clones here, not all; method: immunoSEQ multiplex PCR. There are 240,000 or so clones in the sample; about 20% occur only once, and 0.025% to 0.035% lies in the top ten. For these TCRs, the target antigens are not known. The sequencing input was naive CD4+ T cells from blood. The source of these receptors is a woman aged 40 to 55 with type 1 diabetes.

The genes are TRBV9 and TRBJ1-1, with D perhaps TRBD1 (6 bases). This CDR3 is 14 amino acids long. V was trimmed by 4 bases and J by 1 base, leaving 11 bases between them. CDR1 is SGDLS and CDR2 is YYNGEE in the germline V gene. The CDR3: CASSITGQNTEAFF. The CDR3 nucleotides are TGTGCCAGCAGCATTACGGGACAGAACACTGAAGCTTTCTTT.

Only a few counts were recorded for this clone. This chain uses TRBV29-1 with TRBJ2-3; no reliable D call. Germline CDR1 SQVTM, CDR2 ANQGSEA. V gave up 2 bases and J gave up 6 bases, with 15 bases separating them. The CDR3 loop spans 14 amino acids. In nucleotides, the CDR3 is TGCAGCGTTGAACGGTCCCTTGCGGTGGATACGCAGTATTTT. It specifies CSVERSLAVDTQYF.

This clone was counted only a few times. The chain carries TRBV7-2 and TRBJ2-7, with 9 bases aligning to TRBD2. V trimming: 9 bases; J trimming: 5 bases; junction bases outside the gene matches: 8. Germline CDR1 and CDR2: SGHTA and FQGNSA. The CDR3 spans 13 residues. Here the CDR3 DNA reads TGTGCCAGTCAGACTAGCGGAGGCAACGAGCAGTACTTC. It encodes CASQTSGGNEQYF.

This clone was recorded a few times. The chain uses TRBV7-2 and TRBJ1-5; D possibly corresponds to TRBD1 (6 bases). Germline CDR1 and CDR2: SGHTA and FQGNSA. The CDR3 is made up of 16 amino acids. The V and J ends lost 4 bases and 0 bases respectively, with 13 bases between them. In nucleotides, the CDR3 is TGTGCCAGCAGCTATAACTCAGGGGTTAGCAATCAGCCCCAGCATTTT. It yields the protein CASSYNSGVSNQPQHF.

The gene calls are TRBV7-3 and TRBJ2-1; D possibly corresponds to TRBD1 (5 bases). Germline CDR1 SGHTA, CDR2 FQGTGA. Trimming pared 5 bases from V and 6 bases from J, leaving 11 bases between. The CDR3 contains 13 residues. CDR3 DNA: TGTGCCAGCAGCGGAGACAGCATCAATGAGCAGTTCTTC. Its protein is CASSGDSINEQFF. The full variable domain, rest sourced from reference TRBV7-3 and TRBJ2-1, is GAGVSQTPSNKVTEKGKYVELRCDPISGHTALYWYRQSLGQGPEFLIYFQGTGAADDSGLPNDRFFAVRPEGSVSTLKIQRTERGDSAVYLCASSGDSINEQFFGPGTRLTVL.

There are a few counts of this clone. This chain uses TRBV30 with TRBJ1-2; 7 bases agree with TRBD1. The trim removed 4 bases at V and 4 bases at J, leaving 9 bases unmatched. This CDR3 comprises 14 residues. Germline CDR1 reads GTSNPN; CDR2 reads SVGIG (reference sequence). CDR3 DNA sequence: TGTGCCTGGACCCCCGGGACAGAGGCCTATGGCTACACCTTC. Encoded protein: CAWTPGTEAYGYTF. Looking up the rest from reference TRBV30 and TRBJ1-2 gives the full variable domain: SQTIHQWPATLVQPVGSPLSLECTVEGTSNPNLYWYRQAAGRGLQLLFYSVGIGQISSEVPQNLSASRPQDRQFILSSKKLLLSDSGFYLCAWTPGTEAYGYTFGSGTRLTVV.

This clone was seen more than once but under ten times. The V gene is TRBV9, the J gene TRBJ2-7; 11 bases align to TRBD2. Germline CDR1 reads SGDLS; CDR2 reads YYNGEE. With 4 bases clipped from V and 3 bases from J, the junction kept 6 bases outside the gene matches. The CDR3 has 15 residues. As DNA, the CDR3 is TGTGCCAGCAGCCCCACCGGGACTAGCGGCTACGAGCAGTACTTC. Translation gives CASSPTGTSGYEQYF.

This sequence joins TRBV4-3 and TRBJ1-4, with 8 bases aligning to TRBD1. Losses at the gene ends were 4 bases for V and 2 bases for J; bases not matched to a gene: 6. Germline V lookup: CDR1 LGHNA, CDR2 YSLEER. The CDR3 consists of 16 residues. CDR3 DNA: TGCGCCAGCAGCCCGACAGGGGTGGCGACTAATGAAAAACTGTTTTTT. Protein sequence: CASSPTGVATNEKLFF.

This clone was observed a few times. The chain joins TRBV4-3 to TRBJ2-3, with D possibly TRBD1 on 6 matching bases. The CDR3 has 14 amino acids. Germline V gives CDR1 LGHNA, CDR2 YSLEER. V was cut by 2 bases and J by 6 bases, with 12 bases left in between. The CDR3 DNA sequence: TGCGCCAGCAGCCAAAGGGGGACCGGCGATACGCAGTATTTT. This sequence encodes CASSQRGTGDTQYF.

The table lists this clone with a few counts. This chain links TRBV9 with TRBJ2-7; TRBD2 agrees at 7 bases. J gave up 5 bases and V 2 bases, and 16 bases lay outside the gene matches. Per germline, CDR1 SGDLS and CDR2 YYNGEE. The CDR3 is 17 amino acids. Here the CDR3 reads CASSVGLEPGLNNEQYF. The CDR3 DNA reads as TGTGCCAGCAGCGTGGGCCTTGAACCGGGACTAAATAACGAGCAGTACTTC.

The CDR3 region is CASSSGGADGYTF. The CDR3 DNA reads as TGTGCCAGCAGTTCAGGGGGCGCGGATGGCTACACCTTC. The chain is built from TRBV28 and TRBJ1-2, with 8 bases fitting TRBD1. Germline lookup yields CDR1 MDHEN and CDR2 SYDVKM. Losses at the gene ends were 4 bases for V and 6 bases for J; bases not matched to a gene: 4. This CDR3 has 13 residues.

This clone turned up a few times. The chain is built from TRBV9 and TRBJ1-5; no firm D call. Trimming shortened V by 3 bases and J by 7 bases, and 14 bases separated the two germline ends. Germline V gene sequence: CDR1 SGDLS, CDR2 YYNGEE. The CDR3 runs to 14 residues. CDR3: CASSADLGGQPQHF. The CDR3 nucleotides are TGTGCCAGCAGCGCCGACCTAGGCGGCCAGCCCCAGCATTTT.

The chain uses TRBV18 and TRBJ2-1; 8 bases are a match to TRBD1. Germline CDR1 reads KGHSH; CDR2 reads LQKENI. This CDR3 has 17 amino acids. Losses at the gene ends were 6 bases for V and 3 bases for J; bases not matched to a gene: 13. CDR3 loop: CASSPDRGTFYYNEQFF. The DNA of the CDR3 is TGTGCCAGCTCCCCCGACAGGGGCACCTTCTACTACAATGAGCAGTTCTTC.

The chain links TRBV2 to TRBJ2-1; D uncertain. Germline values: CDR1 SNHLY, CDR2 FYNNEI. V lost 5 bases, J lost 10 bases, and 12 bases lay in between. The CDR3 totals 12 residues. CDR3 region: CASSSTVREQFF. CDR3 DNA sequence: TGTGCCAGCAGTTCCACAGTACGGGAGCAGTTCTTC.

This sequence joins TRBV4-3 and TRBJ2-2; 7 positions match TRBD2. V shed 4 bases and J 4 bases; nucleotides not matched to a gene: 12. Germline CDR1 reads LGHNA; CDR2 reads YSLEER. The CDR3 extends over 17 amino acids. The CDR3 loop reads CASSREGSQGGTGELFF. The CDR3 DNA is TGCGCCAGCAGCCGGGAGGGTAGCCAGGGCGGCACCGGGGAGCTGTTTTTT.

The J gene is TRBJ2-2, the V gene TRBV29-1; TRBD1 matches 8 bases. V shed 5 bases and J 7 bases; nucleotides not matched to a gene: 6. The CDR3 runs 13 residues. Germline CDR1 reads SQVTM; CDR2 reads ANQGSEA. CDR3 in DNA: TGCAGCGTTTCACAGGGGGAGAGCGGGGAGCTGTTTTTT. Translated: CSVSQGESGELFF.

This clone was recorded once. The rearrangement uses TRBV5-4 and TRBJ2-1, with 10 nucleotides matching TRBD2. CDR3 size: 15 residues. J gave up 3 bases and V 3 bases, and 3 bases lay outside the gene matches. The germline V gene has CDR1 SGHNT and CDR2 YYREEE (reference sequence). DNA for the CDR3: TGTGCCAGCAGCTCGTCTAGCGGGAGCTACAATGAGCAGTTCTTC. This codes for CASSSSSGSYNEQFF.

This clone has more than one count but fewer than ten. The chain has TRBV4-1 and TRBJ1-1; tentative D call: TRBD1 (6 bases). Trimming cost V 2 bases and J 4 bases, with 14 bases left between them. This CDR3 has 15 residues. Germline lookup yields CDR1 MGHRA and CDR2 YSYEKL. CDR3 nucleotide sequence: TGCGCCAGCAGCCAATCACAGGGTTTGTTCACTGAAGCTTTCTTT. Its protein is CASSQSQGLFTEAFF.

The CDR3 spells CASSFTDRVGHEQYF. The CDR3 DNA reads as TGTGCCAGCAGCTTCACGGACAGGGTCGGCCACGAGCAGTACTTC. This chain links TRBV7-9 with TRBJ2-7, with TRBD1 matching over 8 bases. This CDR3 contains 15 residues. V was clipped by 3 bases and J by 5 bases; unmatched bases: 9. Germline lookup yields CDR1 SEHNR and CDR2 FQNEAQ (reference sequence).

The rearrangement links TRBV18 to TRBJ1-4, with TRBD1 matching over 7 bases. The CDR3 loop spans 14 amino acids. Germline values: CDR1 KGHSH, CDR2 LQKENI. Trimming removed 5 bases from V and 5 bases from J; junction bases left unmatched: 5. CDR3 region: CASSTGQLNEKLFF. The CDR3 DNA is TGTGCCAGCTCAACGGGACAGCTGAATGAAAAACTGTTTTTT.

This clone was seen only a few times. This chain uses TRBV18 with TRBJ2-1, with TRBD2 identical over 14 bases. V dropped 3 bases and J dropped 0; count of bases not matched to a gene: 1. The germline V gene encodes CDR1 KGHSH and CDR2 LQKENI. CDR3 length: 17 amino acids. CDR3 residues: CASSPTSGRASYNEQFF. In DNA, the CDR3 is TGTGCCAGCTCACCGACTAGCGGGAGGGCCTCCTACAATGAGCAGTTCTTC. Supplemented by reference TRBV18 and TRBJ2-1, the full variable domain reads NAGVMQNPRHLVRRRGQEARLRCSPMKGHSHVYWYRQLPEEGLKFMVYLQKENIIDESGMPKERFSAEFPKEGPSILRIQQVVRGDSAAYFCASSPTSGRASYNEQFFGPGTRLTVL.

The CDR3 here is CASSGRSGFNTEAFF. CDR3 DNA sequence: TGTGCCAGCAGTGGAAGGAGCGGTTTTAACACTGAAGCTTTCTTT. J is TRBJ1-1 and V is TRBV9; D gene ambiguous. The germline V and J ends were trimmed by 5 bases and 2 bases, with 16 bases remaining between them. The CDR3 runs 15 residues. Looked up from germline, CDR1 is SGDLS and CDR2 is YYNGEE.

The chain is built from TRBV5-4 and TRBJ2-2; 7 bases are a match to TRBD1. Germline CDR1 is SGHNT and CDR2 is YYREEE (reference sequence). With 4 bases clipped from V and 6 bases from J, the junction kept 9 bases outside the gene matches. The CDR3 extends over 15 amino acids. The CDR3 loop is CASSPDRVLAGELFF. CDR3 coding DNA: TGTGCCAGCAGCCCCGACAGGGTGTTGGCCGGGGAGCTGTTTTTT.

The chain is built from TRBV18 and TRBJ1-1, with D maybe TRBD1 (5 bases). V was trimmed by 3 bases and J by 10 bases, leaving 18 bases between them. The CDR3 contains 14 residues. Per the germline V gene, CDR1 is KGHSH and CDR2 is LQKENI. The CDR3 DNA is TGTGCCAGCTCACCGAGTGGAGGGACTGACCGAGCTTTCTTT. Protein: CASSPSGGTDRAFF.

This clone was recorded a few times. The V call is TRBV9, the J call TRBJ2-1; 9 bases align to TRBD2. Germline V lookup: CDR1 SGDLS, CDR2 YYNGEE. V trimming: 3 bases; J trimming: 10 bases; junction bases outside the gene matches: 8. The CDR3 has 14 residues. The CDR3 nucleotides are TGTGCCAGCAGCGAGGGGACTAGCATTTGGGAGCAGTTCTTC. Its protein product is CASSEGTSIWEQFF.

V usage is TRBV28 and J usage is TRBJ2-1; 7 bases align to TRBD1. This CDR3 is built from 15 residues. Germline V gene lookup returns CDR1 MDHEN and CDR2 SYDVKM. J lost 3 bases, V lost 3 bases, and 5 bases had no gene match. CDR3 nucleotides: TGTGCCAGCAGTTTCACCAGGGGGAACTACAATGAGCAGTTCTTC. It specifies CASSFTRGNYNEQFF.

V and J are TRBV29-1 and TRBJ1-3, with 9 bases matching TRBD1. The germline CDR1 and CDR2 sequences are SQVTM and ANQGSEA. This CDR3 has 14 residues. V was clipped by 4 bases and J by 4 bases; unmatched bases: 5. CDR3 amino acids: CSVGPGQGGNTIYF. CDR3 DNA: TGCAGCGTTGGGCCGGGACAGGGAGGAAACACCATATATTTT.

The chain recombines TRBV2 with TRBJ1-1, with 7 nucleotides matching TRBD1. This CDR3 has 13 amino acids. Looked up from germline, CDR1 is SNHLY and CDR2 is FYNNEI. V was pared by 9 bases and J by 4 bases, with 8 bases of the junction left unmatched. This chain's CDR3 is CARTGERGTEAFF. CDR3 sequence (DNA): TGTGCCAGAACAGGGGAACGGGGCACTGAAGCTTTCTTT.